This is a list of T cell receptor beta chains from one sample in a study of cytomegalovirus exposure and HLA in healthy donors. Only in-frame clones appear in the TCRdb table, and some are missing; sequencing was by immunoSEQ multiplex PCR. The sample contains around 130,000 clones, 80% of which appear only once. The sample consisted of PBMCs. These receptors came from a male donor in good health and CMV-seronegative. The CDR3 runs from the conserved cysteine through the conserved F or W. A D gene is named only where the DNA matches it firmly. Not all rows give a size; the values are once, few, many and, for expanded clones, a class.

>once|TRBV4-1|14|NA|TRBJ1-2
TGCGCCAGCAGCCAGGCCAGGTTGGGCTGGGGCTACACCTTC
CASSQARLGWGYTF
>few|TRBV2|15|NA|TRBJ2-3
TGTGCCAGCAGTGAAACACAGGCTAATCCAGATACGCAGTATTTT
CASSETQANPDTQYF
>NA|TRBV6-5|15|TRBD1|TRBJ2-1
TGTGCCAGCAGTCGCCCGGGACAGGGGATCAATGAGCAGTTCTTC
CASSRPGQGINEQFF
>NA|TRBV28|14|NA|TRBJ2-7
TGTGCCAGCAGTATTGGGGGGACGGCCTACGAGCAGTACTTC
CASSIGGTAYEQYF
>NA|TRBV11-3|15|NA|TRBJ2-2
TGTGCCAGCAGCTTAGGCCAGGGGAACACCGGGGAGCTGTTTTTT
CASSLGQGNTGELFF
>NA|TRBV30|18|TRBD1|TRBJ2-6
TGTGCCTGGACGAGGGGGACAGGCCGTCGAGGCGGGGCCAACGGCCTGACTTTC
CAWTRGTGRRGGANGLTF
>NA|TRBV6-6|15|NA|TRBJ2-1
TGTGCCAGCAGTAAGGCCGGGACACAACACAATGAGCAGTTCTTC
CASSKAGTQHNEQFF
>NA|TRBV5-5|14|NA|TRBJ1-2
TGTGCCAGCAGCTTGGCAACGGTTAACTATGGCTACACCTTC
CASSLATVNYGYTF
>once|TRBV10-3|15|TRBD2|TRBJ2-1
TGTGCCATCAGTGACCCCCTAGCGGCCTACAATGAGCAGTTCTTC
CAISDPLAAYNEQFF
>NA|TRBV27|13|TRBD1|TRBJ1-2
TGTGCCAGCAGCCTGGGACAGGGCGATGGCTACACCTTC
CASSLGQGDGYTF
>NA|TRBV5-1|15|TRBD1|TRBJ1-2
TGCGCCAGCAGCGAGTTCCGACAGGGGTATTATGGCTACACCTTC
CASSEFRQGYYGYTF
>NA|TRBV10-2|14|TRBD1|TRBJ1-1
TGCGCCAGCAGGACAGGGGAAGGGAACACTGAAGCTTTCTTT
CASRTGEGNTEAFF
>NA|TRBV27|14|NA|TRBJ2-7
TGTGCCAGCAGGCACCTTTACGGGGGTTACGAGCAGTACTTC
CASRHLYGGYEQYF
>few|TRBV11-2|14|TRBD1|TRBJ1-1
TGTGCCAGCAGCCACCCCCAGGGGGCTACGAGGGCTTTCTTT
CASSHPQGATRAFF
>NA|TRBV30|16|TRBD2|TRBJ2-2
TGTGCCTGGAGTGTCCAGCGGGGGGGCCTCGGCGGGGAGCTGTTTTTT
CAWSVQRGGLGGELFF
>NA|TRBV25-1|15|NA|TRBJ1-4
TGTGCCAGCAGTAACACGACAGAGCTTAATGAAAAACTGTTTTTT
CASSNTTELNEKLFF
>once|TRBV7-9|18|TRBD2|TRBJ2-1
TGTTCCAGCCCACGTACGGGACTAGCGGGGGGAAATCGAAATGAGCAGTTCTTC
CSSPRTGLAGGNRNEQFF
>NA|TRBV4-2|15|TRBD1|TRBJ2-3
TGTGCCAGCAGCCCCAGGGGGTACCGAGCAGATACGCAGTATTTT
CASSPRGYRADTQYF
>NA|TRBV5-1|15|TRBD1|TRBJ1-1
TGCGCCAGCAGCCTAAACGGACAGGGAACAGTTGAAGCTTTCTTT
CASSLNGQGTVEAFF
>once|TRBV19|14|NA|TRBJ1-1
TGTGCCAGTGGGGCAGGGCCGGTGAACACTGAAGCTTTCTTT
CASGAGPVNTEAFF
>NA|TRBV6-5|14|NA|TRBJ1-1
TGTGCCAGCAGTTACGGAGGTGCTTTTAGCGGGGCTTTCTTT
CASSYGGAFSGAFF
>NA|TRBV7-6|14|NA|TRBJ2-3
TGTGCCAGCAGCTTCCCGGGGAATGAAGATACGCAGTATTTT
CASSFPGNEDTQYF
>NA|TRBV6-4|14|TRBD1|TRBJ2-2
TGTGCCAGCAGTGGAGGGGGCGAAACCGGGGAGCTGTTTTTT
CASSGGGETGELFF
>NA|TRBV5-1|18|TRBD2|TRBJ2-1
TGCGCCAGCAGCTTGGTTAGGGGACTAGCGACCTCCTACAATGAGCAGTTCTTC
CASSLVRGLATSYNEQFF
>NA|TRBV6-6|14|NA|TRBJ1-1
TGTGCCAGCAGTTACTCGCACAGTGCCACTGAAGCTTTCTTT
CASSYSHSATEAFF
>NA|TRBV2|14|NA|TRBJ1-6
TGTGCCAGCAGTGAAGAAGGGGGAACTTCACCCCTCCACTTT
CASSEEGGTSPLHF
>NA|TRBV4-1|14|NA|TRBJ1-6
TGCGCCAGCAGCCAACTAGGAAGTAATTCACCCCTCCACTTT
CASSQLGSNSPLHF
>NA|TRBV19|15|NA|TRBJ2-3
TGTGCCAGTAGTATAGGTAGCCTGCCCGGGGATACGCAGTATTTT
CASSIGSLPGDTQYF
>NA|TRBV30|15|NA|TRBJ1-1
TGTGCCTGGAGTGTAGCTACAGGTGGGAACACTGAAGCTTTCTTT
CAWSVATGGNTEAFF
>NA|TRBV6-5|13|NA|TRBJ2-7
TGTGCCAGCGGGTGGGACTCCACCTACGAGCAGTACTTC
CASGWDSTYEQYF
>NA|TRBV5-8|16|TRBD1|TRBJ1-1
TGTGCCAGCAGCTTAGGGACAGCCAGGAAAAACACTGAAGCTTTCTTT
CASSLGTARKNTEAFF
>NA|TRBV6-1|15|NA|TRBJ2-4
TGTGCCAGCAGTGTGACGGTTACCCGCAAAAACAGTCAGTACTTC
CASSVTVTRKNSQYF
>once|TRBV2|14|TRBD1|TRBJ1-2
TGTGCCAGCAGGAGGACAGGGGGCAACTATGGCTACACCTTC
CASRRTGGNYGYTF
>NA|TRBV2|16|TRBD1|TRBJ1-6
TGTGCCAGCAAGCGGGGCCGGGGGACAGGGGAGTCACCCCTCCACTTT
CASKRGRGTGESPLHF
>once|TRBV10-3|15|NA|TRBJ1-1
TGTGCCATCAGTGAGTCGTCGGGACGGGGGACTGAAGCTTTCTTT
CAISESSGRGTEAFF
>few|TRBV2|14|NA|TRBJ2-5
TGTGCCAGCAGTGAAGGGCAGAACCAAGAGACCCAGTACTTC
CASSEGQNQETQYF
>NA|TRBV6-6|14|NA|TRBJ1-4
TGTGCCAGCAGTTCCTCCACTTTTAATGAAAAACTGTTTTTT
CASSSSTFNEKLFF
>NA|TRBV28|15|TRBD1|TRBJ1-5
TGTGCCAGCAAAGGGACAGGGCGGTCCAATCAGCCCCAGCATTTT
CASKGTGRSNQPQHF
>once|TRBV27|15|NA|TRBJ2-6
TGTGCCAGCAGTTTGCGGGGAGGTGGGGCCAACGGCCTGACTTTC
CASSLRGGGANGLTF
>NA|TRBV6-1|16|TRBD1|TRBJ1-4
TGTGCCAGCAGTGCCCTTTCCCGGGACAGGGGAGGGTGGCTGTTTTTT
CASSALSRDRGGWLFF
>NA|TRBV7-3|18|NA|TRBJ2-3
TGTGCCAGCAGCTTAAGGCCTACCGATAAAGGGGGTCCAGATACGCAGTATTTT
CASSLRPTDKGGPDTQYF
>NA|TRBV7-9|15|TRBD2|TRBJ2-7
TGTGCCAGCTCAAAAGGACTAGCGGGAGACCACGAGCAGTACTTC
CASSKGLAGDHEQYF
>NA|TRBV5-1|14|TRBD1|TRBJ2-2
TGCGCCAGCAGCATAGACAGGGCCACCGGGGAGCTGTTTTTT
CASSIDRATGELFF
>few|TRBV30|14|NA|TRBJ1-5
TGTGCCTGGAGTGTAGGGACACTGGATGGTCCCCAGCATTTT
CAWSVGTLDGPQHF
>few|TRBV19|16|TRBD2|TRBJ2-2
TGTGCCAGTAGTATGACTAGCGGGATGGTCACCGGGGAGCTGTTTTTT
CASSMTSGMVTGELFF
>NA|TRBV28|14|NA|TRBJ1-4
TGTGCCAGTCATTCGGCGGGGGGGTTAGAAAAACTGTTTTTT
CASHSAGGLEKLFF
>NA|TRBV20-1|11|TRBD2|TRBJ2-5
TGCAGTGAGCGGGGGGGAGAGACCCAGTACTTC
CSERGGETQYF
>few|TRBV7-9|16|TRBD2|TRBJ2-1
TGTGCCAGCAGTGGGTTTCGGGGGGGGCGGAAGGTTGAGCAGTTCTTC
CASSGFRGGRKVEQFF
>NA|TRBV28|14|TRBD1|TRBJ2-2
TGTGCCAGCAGTTTGACAGGGGAAGTCGGGGAGCTGTTTTTT
CASSLTGEVGELFF
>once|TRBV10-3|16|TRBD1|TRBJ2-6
TGTGCCATCACTCCGGGACAGGGTCGTGGGGCCAACGTCCTGACTTTC
CAITPGQGRGANVLTF
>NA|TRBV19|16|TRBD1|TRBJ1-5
TGTGCCAGTAAACTCGGGACAGGGCCTTTTTGGGAGCCCCAGCATTTT
CASKLGTGPFWEPQHF
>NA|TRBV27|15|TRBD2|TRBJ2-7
TGTGCCAGCAGTTGGGCGGGAGGGCCTCTCTACGAGCAGTACTTC
CASSWAGGPLYEQYF
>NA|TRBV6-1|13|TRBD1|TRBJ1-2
TGTGCCAGCAGTGCCAGGGGGCGCGATGGCTACACCTTC
CASSARGRDGYTF
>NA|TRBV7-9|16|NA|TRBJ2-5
TGTGCCAGCAGCAAATCCCTGACCGGGTTCCAAGAGACCCAGTACTTC
CASSKSLTGFQETQYF
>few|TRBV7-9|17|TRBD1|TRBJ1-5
TGTTCCAGCAGCTTAGGGGCAGGGGCAGGGGGTAATCAGCCCCAGCATTTT
CSSSLGAGAGGNQPQHF
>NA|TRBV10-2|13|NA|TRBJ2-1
TGCGCCAGCACCGAGAACTCCTACAATGAGCAGTTCTTC
CASTENSYNEQFF
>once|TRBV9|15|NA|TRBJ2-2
TGTGCCAGCAGCGAGGAGGTGGGTTATCCCGGGGAGCTGTTTTTT
CASSEEVGYPGELFF
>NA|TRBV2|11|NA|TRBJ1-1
TGTGCCAGCAGTTACATGAGGGGGGCTTTCTTT
CASSYMRGAFF
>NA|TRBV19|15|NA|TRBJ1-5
TGTGCCAGTAGGACGCACAGGGCAAGCAATCAGCCCCAGCATTTT
CASRTHRASNQPQHF